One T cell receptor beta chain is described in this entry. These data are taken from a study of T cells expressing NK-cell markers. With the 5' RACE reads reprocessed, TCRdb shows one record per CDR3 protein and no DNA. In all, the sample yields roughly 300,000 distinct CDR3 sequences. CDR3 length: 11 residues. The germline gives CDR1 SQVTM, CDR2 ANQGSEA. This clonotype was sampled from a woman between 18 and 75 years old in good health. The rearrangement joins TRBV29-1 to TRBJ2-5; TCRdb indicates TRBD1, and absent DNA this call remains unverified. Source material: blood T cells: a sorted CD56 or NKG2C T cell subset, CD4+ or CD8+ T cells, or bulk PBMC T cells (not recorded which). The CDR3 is CSLTGSETQYF.